These 19 T cell receptor beta chains originate from one sample sequenced in a study of beta chain features in type 1 diabetes. Study-wide findings and caveats: Shorter TCRB CDR3s, moderately but significantly so, were found in Type 1 diabetes patients in all four CD4+ subsets.

These receptors are not linked to any known antigen. The isolated RNA, all of it, was reverse transcribed, so expressed TCRB transcripts were what got sequenced. Profiled with immunoSEQ multiplex PCR; TCRdb holds only in-frame clones, not every one. Among about 150,000 clones, about 12% were seen once, and the ten largest hold less than 1.5%. The sample consisted of central memory CD4+ T cells from blood. Receptors originate from a man aged 18 to 35 with type 1 diabetes.

This clone was observed a few times. In DNA form, the CDR3 reads TGTGCCAGCAGCCCCGACCGGGGCACAGATACGCAGTATTTT. Encoded protein: CASSPDRGTDTQYF. The gene calls are TRBV5-6 and TRBJ2-3; D is unclear. The V gene's germline CDR1 is SGHDT and CDR2 YYEEEE. The CDR3 runs to 14 residues. V gave up 4 bases and J gave up 1 base, with 10 bases separating them.

J is TRBJ1-2 and V is TRBV25-1; 9 bases are shared with TRBD1. The junction had 10 bases not matched to a gene; V was cut back by 3 bases and J by 8 bases. Germline CDR1 reads MGHDK; CDR2 reads SYGVNS. CDR3 length: 15 amino acids. The CDR3 DNA is TGTGCCAGCAGTGATTCCCAGAACAGGGGGCACGGCTACACCTTC. Translation gives CASSDSQNRGHGYTF.

Only a few counts were recorded for this clone. The chain is built from TRBV7-9 and TRBJ1-1; no reliable D call. The CDR3 is 12 amino acids. Trimming left V 7 bases short and J 4 bases short, with 10 bases between. Germline V lookup: CDR1 SEHNR, CDR2 FQNEAQ (reference sequence). The CDR3 nucleotides are TGTGCCAGCAATATTCCCGCCACTGAAGCTTTCTTT. This codes for CASNIPATEAFF.

This clone was observed a few times. The V call is TRBV2, the J call TRBJ2-7, with D tentatively TRBD1 (6 bases). This CDR3 has 14 amino acids. Germline V gene data show CDR1 as SNHLY and CDR2 as FYNNEI. Deletions cut 4 bases from V and 2 bases from J, with 12 bases between. The CDR3: CASSGGRGPYEQYF. As DNA, the CDR3 is TGTGCCAGCAGTGGGGGCAGGGGACCCTACGAGCAGTACTTC.

This clone was seen only a few times. The genes are TRBV7-2 and TRBJ2-3, with 9 positions matching TRBD2. This CDR3 is 16 amino acids long. Trimming took 5 bases from V and 1 from J; bases not matched to a gene: 7. Germline V lookup: CDR1 SGHTA, CDR2 FQGNSA. CDR3 residues: CASSPVASGGTDTQYF. The CDR3 nucleotides are TGTGCCAGCAGCCCCGTGGCTAGCGGGGGCACAGATACGCAGTATTTT.

This clone showed up just a few times. The chain joins TRBV19 to TRBJ2-4; 9 bases are a match to TRBD1. Germline V gene sequence: CDR1 LNHDA, CDR2 SQIVND (reference sequence). V was pared by 7 bases and J by 1 base, with 5 bases of the junction left unmatched. The CDR3 contains 15 residues. The CDR3 DNA reads as TGTGCCAGTACTACAGGGGGCGATGCCAAAAACATTCAGTACTTC. Its translation: CASTTGGDAKNIQYF.

This clone was found a few times. The chain carries TRBV7-2 and TRBJ2-5; tentative D call: TRBD1 (5 bases). V was cut by 5 bases and J by 9 bases, with 13 bases left in between. This CDR3 comprises 12 residues. Germline-derived CDR1 and CDR2 are SGHTA and FQGNSA. CDR3 DNA sequence: TGTGCCAGCAGCGCCACGTCACAGGCCCAGTACTTC. Protein: CASSATSQAQYF.

This clone was detected a few times. The genes are TRBV10-3 and TRBJ2-1; D possibly corresponds to TRBD2 (5 bases). Germline V gene data show CDR1 as ENHRY and CDR2 as SYGVKD. V lost 2 bases and J lost 0, with 8 bases in between. This CDR3 has 15 residues. In DNA, the CDR3 is TGTGCCATCAGTGAGCTAGGGAGCTCCTACAATGAGCAGTTCTTC. Residues: CAISELGSSYNEQFF.

V and J are TRBV5-1 and TRBJ1-3, with D hard to call. The length of the CDR3 is 14 residues. Trimming took 0 bases from V and 4 from J, leaving 8 bases between them. Looked up from germline, CDR1 is SGHRS and CDR2 is YFSETQ. CDR3: CASSLGPAGNTIYF. In DNA, the CDR3 is TGCGCCAGCAGCTTGGGTCCTGCCGGAAACACCATATATTTT.

This clone has just a few counts. The genes are TRBV9 and TRBJ2-7, with D possibly TRBD1 on 5 matching bases. V was shortened by 0 bases and J by 7 bases, with 14 bases between the two germline ends. The CDR3 spans 14 residues. Germline loops: CDR1 SGDLS, CDR2 YYNGEE. The CDR3 region is CASSVAQGSREQYF. The CDR3 DNA sequence: TGTGCCAGCAGCGTAGCTCAGGGTTCGCGGGAGCAGTACTTC.

The V and J genes are TRBV9 and TRBJ1-2, with D maybe TRBD1 (6 bases). The CDR3 has 14 residues. Germline V gene lookup returns CDR1 SGDLS and CDR2 YYNGEE. Trimming removed 2 bases from V and 2 bases from J, with 10 bases in between. In DNA form, the CDR3 reads TGTGCCAGCAGCGTTGGTGGACAGAACTATGGCTACACCTTC. It yields the protein CASSVGGQNYGYTF.

This chain connects TRBV11-2 to TRBJ2-3, with D hard to call. CDR3 length equals 15 residues. Germline CDR1 and CDR2: SGHAT and FQNNGV. Trimming removed 0 bases at V and 6 bases at J, with 13 bases between. For the CDR3, the DNA is TGTGCCAGCAGCTTAGAGCCGAGGCTCCCCGATACGCAGTATTTT. Its protein product is CASSLEPRLPDTQYF.

CDR3 sequence (DNA): TGTGCCAGCAGCCCACACCCCGGACAGGGCTACGAGCAGTACTTC. This sequence encodes CASSPHPGQGYEQYF. This chain joins TRBV7-2 and TRBJ2-7; 8 nucleotides match TRBD1. Germline CDR1 SGHTA, CDR2 FQGNSA. The V gene end was trimmed by 5 bases and the J gene end by 3 bases; junction bases not matched to a gene: 9. The CDR3 is 15 residues long.

The chain combines TRBV11-2 with TRBJ1-6; D is perhaps TRBD1 (5 bases). V dropped 5 bases and J dropped 8 bases, with 13 bases sitting between them. CDR1 SGHAT and CDR2 FQNNGV come from the germline V gene. CDR3 length: 14 residues. The CDR3 region has the DNA TGTGCCAGCAGCCCCCGGGTGGGGGATTCACCCCTCCACTTT. Translated, it gives CASSPRVGDSPLHF.

This sequence joins TRBV2 and TRBJ2-7, with unresolved D. The CDR3 contains 13 residues. V was trimmed by 4 bases and J by 2 bases, leaving 9 bases between them. Germline assignment: CDR1 SNHLY and CDR2 FYNNEI. DNA of the CDR3: TGTGCCAGCAGTGGCCTGGGGACCTACGAGCAGTACTTC. This encodes CASSGLGTYEQYF.

This clone was found a few times. The CDR3 here is CSVQQSQGWGNTIYF. DNA of the CDR3: TGCAGCGTCCAACAATCCCAGGGTTGGGGAAACACCATATATTTT. V gene TRBV29-1 combines with J gene TRBJ1-3; a weak D match, TRBD1 (5 bases). CDR3 length: 15 residues. Deletions cut 6 bases from V and 4 bases from J, with 19 bases between. Germline CDR1 and CDR2: SQVTM and ANQGSEA.

The gene calls are TRBV4-1 and TRBJ1-1; D remains unclear. Per the germline V gene, CDR1 is MGHRA and CDR2 is YSYEKL. The CDR3 consists of 17 residues. V shed 8 bases and J shed 1 base, with 23 bases lying between them. CDR3 in DNA: TGCGCCAGCTCCCCCAGCTCCCTGCGACTGAGGAACACTGAAGCTTTCTTT. Protein product: CASSPSSLRLRNTEAFF.

There are a few counts of this clone. The chain has TRBV9 and TRBJ1-2; tentatively, D is TRBD1 (5 bases). Germline values: CDR1 SGDLS, CDR2 YYNGEE. V was shortened by 4 bases and J by 8 bases, with 15 bases between the two germline ends. The length of the CDR3 is 13 residues. CDR3 sequence (DNA): TGTGCCAGCAGCCCCCCAGGGCGACAGGGCTACACCTTC. The encoded protein is CASSPPGRQGYTF.

The sample holds a few counts of this clone. CDR3 bases: TGTGCTCATGGGTCCAGGGAGTCTGGAAACACCATATATTTT. Its translation is CAHGSRESGNTIYF. V usage is TRBV12-5 and J usage is TRBJ1-3; the D gene is possibly TRBD1 (5 bases). Deletions cut 11 bases from V and 1 base from J, with 15 bases between. Germline V gene data show CDR1 as LGHNT and CDR2 as FRNRAP. The CDR3 runs to 14 residues.